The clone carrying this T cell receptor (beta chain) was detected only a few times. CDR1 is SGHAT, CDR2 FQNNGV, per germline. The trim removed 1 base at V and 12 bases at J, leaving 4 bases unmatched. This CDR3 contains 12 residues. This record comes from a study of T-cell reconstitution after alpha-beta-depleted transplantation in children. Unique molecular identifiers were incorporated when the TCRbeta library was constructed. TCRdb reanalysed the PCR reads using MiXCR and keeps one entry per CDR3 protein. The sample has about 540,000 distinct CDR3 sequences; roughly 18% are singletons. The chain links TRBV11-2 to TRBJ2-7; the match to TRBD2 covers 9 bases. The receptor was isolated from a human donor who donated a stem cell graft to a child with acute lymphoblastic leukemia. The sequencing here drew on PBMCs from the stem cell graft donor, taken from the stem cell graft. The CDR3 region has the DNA TGTGCCAGCAGCTTAGTTAGCGGGAGCTTGTACTTC. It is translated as CASSLVSGSLYF.